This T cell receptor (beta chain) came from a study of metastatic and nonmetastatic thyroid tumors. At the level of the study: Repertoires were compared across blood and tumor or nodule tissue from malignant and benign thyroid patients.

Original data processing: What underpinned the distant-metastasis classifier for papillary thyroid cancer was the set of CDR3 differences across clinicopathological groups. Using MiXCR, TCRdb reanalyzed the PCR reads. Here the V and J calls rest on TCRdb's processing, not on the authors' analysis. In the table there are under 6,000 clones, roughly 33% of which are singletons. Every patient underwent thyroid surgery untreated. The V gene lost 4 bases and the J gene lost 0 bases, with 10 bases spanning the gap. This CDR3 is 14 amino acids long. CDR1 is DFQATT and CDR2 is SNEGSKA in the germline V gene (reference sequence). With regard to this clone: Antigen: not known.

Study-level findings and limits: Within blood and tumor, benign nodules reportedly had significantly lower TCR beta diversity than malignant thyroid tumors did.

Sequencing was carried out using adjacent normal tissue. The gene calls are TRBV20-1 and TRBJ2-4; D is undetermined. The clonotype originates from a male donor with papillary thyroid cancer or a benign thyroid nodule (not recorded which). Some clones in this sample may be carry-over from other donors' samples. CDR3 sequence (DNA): TGCAGTGCTATGGACGGTTTAGCCAAAAACATTCAGTACTTC. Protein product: CSAMDGLAKNIQYF.